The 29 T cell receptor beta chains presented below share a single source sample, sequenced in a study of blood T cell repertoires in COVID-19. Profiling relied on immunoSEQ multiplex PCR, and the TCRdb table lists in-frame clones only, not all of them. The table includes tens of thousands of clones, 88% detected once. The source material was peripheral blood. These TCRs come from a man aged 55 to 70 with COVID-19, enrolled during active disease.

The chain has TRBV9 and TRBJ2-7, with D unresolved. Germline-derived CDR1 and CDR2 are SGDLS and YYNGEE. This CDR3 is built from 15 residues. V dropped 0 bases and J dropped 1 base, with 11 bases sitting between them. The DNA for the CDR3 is TGTGCCAGCAGCGTAGGGGCCACCTTTTCCTACGAGCAGTACTTC. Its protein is CASSVGATFSYEQYF.

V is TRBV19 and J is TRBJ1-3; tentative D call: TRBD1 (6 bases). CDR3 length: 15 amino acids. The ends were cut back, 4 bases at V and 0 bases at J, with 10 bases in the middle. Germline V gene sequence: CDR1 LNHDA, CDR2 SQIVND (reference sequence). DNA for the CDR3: TGTGCCAGTAGTACGACAGGCTTCTCTGGAAACACCATATATTTT. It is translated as CASSTTGFSGNTIYF.

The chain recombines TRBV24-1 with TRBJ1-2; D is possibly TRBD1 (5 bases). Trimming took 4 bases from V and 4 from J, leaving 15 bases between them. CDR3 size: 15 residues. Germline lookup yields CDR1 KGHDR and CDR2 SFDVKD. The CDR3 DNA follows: TGTGCCACCAGTGAATATTACCGGGGGACCTATGGCTACACCTTC. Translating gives CATSEYYRGTYGYTF.

CDR3 in DNA: TGTGCCAGCAGCTTCCGGACACCTGAAAAACTGTTTTTT. It translates to CASSFRTPEKLFF. The rearrangement links TRBV7-9 to TRBJ1-4; D is possibly TRBD1 (5 bases). The germline gives CDR1 SEHNR, CDR2 FQNEAQ (reference sequence). Deletions cut 3 bases from V and 7 bases from J, with 9 bases between. This CDR3 is 13 amino acids long.

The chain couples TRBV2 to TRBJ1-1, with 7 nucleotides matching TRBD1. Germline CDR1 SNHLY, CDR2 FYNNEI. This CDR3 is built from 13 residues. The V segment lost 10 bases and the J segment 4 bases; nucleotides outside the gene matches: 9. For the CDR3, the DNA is TGTGCCACCACGACAGGGAGGACCACTGAAGCTTTCTTT. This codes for CATTTGRTTEAFF.

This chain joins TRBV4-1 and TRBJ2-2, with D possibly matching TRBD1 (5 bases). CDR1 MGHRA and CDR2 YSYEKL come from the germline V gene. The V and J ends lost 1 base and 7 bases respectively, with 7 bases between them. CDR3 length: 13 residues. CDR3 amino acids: CASSQVTGGELFF. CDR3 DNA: TGCGCCAGCAGCCAAGTTACAGGCGGGGAGCTGTTTTTT.

The CDR3 sequence is CASSPTTGTANTEAFF. Written as DNA, the CDR3 is TGTGCCAGCAGCCCTACTACCGGGACAGCTAACACTGAAGCTTTCTTT. V gene TRBV6-6 combines with J gene TRBJ1-1; the match to TRBD1 covers 7 bases. V gave up 6 bases and J gave up 2 bases; unmatched junction bases: 12. The germline gives CDR1 MNHNY, CDR2 SVGAGI (reference sequence). This CDR3 contains 16 residues.

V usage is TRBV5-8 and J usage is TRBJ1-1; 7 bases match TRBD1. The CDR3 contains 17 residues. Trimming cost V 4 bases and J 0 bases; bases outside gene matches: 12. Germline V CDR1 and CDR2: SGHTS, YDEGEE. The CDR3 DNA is TGTGCCAGCAGCCCCCAGGGGGGCCTAAGCTTGAACACTGAAGCTTTCTTT. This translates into CASSPQGGLSLNTEAFF.

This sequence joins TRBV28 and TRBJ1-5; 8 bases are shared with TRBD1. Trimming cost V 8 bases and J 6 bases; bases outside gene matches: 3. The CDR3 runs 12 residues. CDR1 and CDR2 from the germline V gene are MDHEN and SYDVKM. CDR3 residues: CASQGAGQPQHF. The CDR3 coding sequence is TGTGCCAGCCAGGGGGCAGGTCAGCCCCAGCATTTT.

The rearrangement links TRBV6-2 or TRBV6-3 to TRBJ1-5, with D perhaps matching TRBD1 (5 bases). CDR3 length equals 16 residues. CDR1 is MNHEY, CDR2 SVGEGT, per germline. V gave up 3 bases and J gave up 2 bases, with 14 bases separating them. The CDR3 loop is CASSYPKTARNQPQHF. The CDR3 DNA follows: TGTGCCAGCAGTTATCCTAAGACAGCCCGCAATCAGCCCCAGCATTTT.

CDR3 coding DNA: TGCGCCAGCAGCCCCACAGGGGCGGGTACCGGGGAGCTGTTTTTT. It encodes CASSPTGAGTGELFF. The chain employs TRBV4-3 and TRBJ2-2; 7 nucleotides match TRBD1. Per the germline V gene, CDR1 is LGHNA and CDR2 is YSLEER. The CDR3 sequence is 15 residues long. V lost 4 bases, J lost 5 bases, and 7 bases stayed unmatched.

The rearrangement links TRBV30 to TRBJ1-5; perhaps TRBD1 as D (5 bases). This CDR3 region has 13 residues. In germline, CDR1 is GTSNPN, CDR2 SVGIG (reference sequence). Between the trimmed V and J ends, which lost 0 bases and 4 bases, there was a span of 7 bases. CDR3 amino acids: CAWSVGPNQPQHF. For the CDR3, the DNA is TGTGCCTGGAGTGTGGGGCCTAATCAGCCCCAGCATTTT.

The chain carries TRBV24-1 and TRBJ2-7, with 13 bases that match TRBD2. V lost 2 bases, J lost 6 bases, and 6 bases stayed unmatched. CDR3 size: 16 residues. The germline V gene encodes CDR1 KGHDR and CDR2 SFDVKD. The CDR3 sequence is CATSDSGLAGVGEQYF. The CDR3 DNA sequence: TGTGCCACCAGTGATTCCGGACTAGCGGGAGTTGGCGAGCAGTACTTC.

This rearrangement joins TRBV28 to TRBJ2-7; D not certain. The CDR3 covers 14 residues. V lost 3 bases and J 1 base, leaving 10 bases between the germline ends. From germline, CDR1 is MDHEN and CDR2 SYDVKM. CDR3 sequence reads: CASSFADRSYEQYF. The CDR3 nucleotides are TGTGCCAGCAGTTTCGCGGATAGATCCTACGAGCAGTACTTC.

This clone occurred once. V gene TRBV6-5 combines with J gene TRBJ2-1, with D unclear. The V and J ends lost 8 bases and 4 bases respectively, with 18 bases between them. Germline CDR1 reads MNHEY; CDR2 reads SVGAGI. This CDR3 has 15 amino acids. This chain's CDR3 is CASASPERLYNEQFF. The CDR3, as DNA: TGTGCCAGCGCCAGCCCGGAGAGATTGTACAATGAGCAGTTCTTC.

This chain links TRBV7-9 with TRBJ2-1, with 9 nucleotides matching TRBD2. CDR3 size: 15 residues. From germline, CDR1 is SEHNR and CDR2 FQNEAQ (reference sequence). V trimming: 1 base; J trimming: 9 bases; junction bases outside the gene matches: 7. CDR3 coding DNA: TGTGCCAGCAGCTTAGTAAGCGGGAGGAACGGTGAGCAGTTCTTC. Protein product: CASSLVSGRNGEQFF. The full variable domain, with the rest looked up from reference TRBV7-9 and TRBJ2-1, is DTGVSQNPRHKITKRGQNVTFRCDPISEHNRLYWYRQTLGQGPEFLTYFQNEAQLEKSRLLSDRFSAERPKGSFSTLEIQRTEQGDSAMYLCASSLVSGRNGEQFFGPGTRLTVL.

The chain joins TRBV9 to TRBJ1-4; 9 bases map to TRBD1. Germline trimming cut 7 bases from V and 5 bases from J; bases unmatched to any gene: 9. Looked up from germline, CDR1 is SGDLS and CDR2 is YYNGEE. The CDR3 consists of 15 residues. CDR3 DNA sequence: TGTGCCAGCTCCAGGGGGACAGGGCTAAATGAAAAACTGTTTTTT. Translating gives CASSRGTGLNEKLFF.

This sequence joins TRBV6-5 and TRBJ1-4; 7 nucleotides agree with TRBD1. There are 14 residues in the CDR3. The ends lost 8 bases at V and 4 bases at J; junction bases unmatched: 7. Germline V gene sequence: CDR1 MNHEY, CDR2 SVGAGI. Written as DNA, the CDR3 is TGTGCCAGCCACGGGGACAGCTTTAATGAAAAACTGTTTTTT. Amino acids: CASHGDSFNEKLFF.

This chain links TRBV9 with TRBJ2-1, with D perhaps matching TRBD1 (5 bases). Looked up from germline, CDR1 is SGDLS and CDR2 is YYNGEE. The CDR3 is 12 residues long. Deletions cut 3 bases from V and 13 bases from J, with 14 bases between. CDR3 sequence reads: CASSARQNKQFF. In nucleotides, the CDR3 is TGTGCCAGCAGCGCAAGACAGAATAAACAGTTCTTC.

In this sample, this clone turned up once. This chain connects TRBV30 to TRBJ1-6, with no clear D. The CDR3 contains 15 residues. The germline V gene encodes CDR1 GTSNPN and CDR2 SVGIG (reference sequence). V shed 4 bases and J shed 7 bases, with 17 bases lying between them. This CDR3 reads CAWTLSGGRNSPLHF. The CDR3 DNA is TGTGCCTGGACATTAAGCGGTGGGAGGAATTCACCCCTCCACTTT.

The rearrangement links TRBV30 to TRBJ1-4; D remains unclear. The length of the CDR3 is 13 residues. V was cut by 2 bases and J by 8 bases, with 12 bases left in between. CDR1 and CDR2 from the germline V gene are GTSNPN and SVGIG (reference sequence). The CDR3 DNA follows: TGTGCCTGGAGTAGCGGGTTAGGCGAAAAACTGTTTTTT. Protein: CAWSSGLGEKLFF. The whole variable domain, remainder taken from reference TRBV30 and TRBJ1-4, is SQTIHQWPATLVQPVGSPLSLECTVEGTSNPNLYWYRQAAGRGLQLLFYSVGIGQISSEVPQNLSASRPQDRQFILSSKKLLLSDSGFYLCAWSSGLGEKLFFGSGTQLSVL.

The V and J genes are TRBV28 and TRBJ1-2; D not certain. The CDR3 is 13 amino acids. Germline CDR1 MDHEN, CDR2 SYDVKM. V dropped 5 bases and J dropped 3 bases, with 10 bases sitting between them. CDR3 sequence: CASSPRNHYGYTF. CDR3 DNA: TGTGCCAGCAGTCCCAGGAACCACTATGGCTACACCTTC.

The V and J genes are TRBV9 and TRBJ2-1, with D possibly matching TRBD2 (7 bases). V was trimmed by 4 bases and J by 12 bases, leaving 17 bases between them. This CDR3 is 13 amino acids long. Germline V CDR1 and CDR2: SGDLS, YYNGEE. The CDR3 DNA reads TGTGCCAGCAGCTCCTCCCGGGGGGCAGGGCAGTTCTTC. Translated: CASSSSRGAGQFF. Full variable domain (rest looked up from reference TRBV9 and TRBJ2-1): DSGVTQTPKHLITATGQRVTLRCSPRSGDLSVYWYQQSLDQGLQFLIQYYNGEERAKGNILERFSAQQFPDLHSELNLSSLELGDSALYFCASSSSRGAGQFFGPGTRLTVL.

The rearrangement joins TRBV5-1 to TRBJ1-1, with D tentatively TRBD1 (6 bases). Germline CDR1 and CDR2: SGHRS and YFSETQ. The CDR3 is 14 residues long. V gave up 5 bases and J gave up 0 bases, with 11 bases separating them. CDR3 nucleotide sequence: TGCGCCAGCAGATTACAGGGTATGAACACTGAAGCTTTCTTT. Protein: CASRLQGMNTEAFF.

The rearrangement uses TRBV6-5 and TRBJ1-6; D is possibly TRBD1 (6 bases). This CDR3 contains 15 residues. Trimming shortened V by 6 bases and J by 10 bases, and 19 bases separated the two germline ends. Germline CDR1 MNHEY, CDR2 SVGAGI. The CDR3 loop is CASRGTGWAESPLHF. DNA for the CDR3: TGTGCCAGCAGGGGAACAGGGTGGGCTGAGTCACCCCTCCACTTT.

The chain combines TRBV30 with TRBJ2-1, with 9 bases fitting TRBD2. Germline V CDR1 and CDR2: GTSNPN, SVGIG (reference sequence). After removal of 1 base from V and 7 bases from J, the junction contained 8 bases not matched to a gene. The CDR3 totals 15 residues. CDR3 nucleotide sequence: TGTGCCTGGAGTGGCCTAGCGGGGCGAAGGAATGAGCAGTTCTTC. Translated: CAWSGLAGRRNEQFF.

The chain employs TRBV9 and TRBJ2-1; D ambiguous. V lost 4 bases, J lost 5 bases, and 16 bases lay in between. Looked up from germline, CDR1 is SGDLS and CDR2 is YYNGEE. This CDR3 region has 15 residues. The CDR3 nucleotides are TGTGCCAGCAGCAAAGACGAGCAGGTGGACAATGAGCAGTTCTTC. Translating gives CASSKDEQVDNEQFF.

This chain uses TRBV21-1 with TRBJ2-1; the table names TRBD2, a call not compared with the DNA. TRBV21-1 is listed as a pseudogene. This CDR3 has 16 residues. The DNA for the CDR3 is TGTGCCAGCAGCAAATTGTCCTGTAGCTCCTACAATGAGCAGTTCTTC. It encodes CASSKLSCSSYNEQFF.

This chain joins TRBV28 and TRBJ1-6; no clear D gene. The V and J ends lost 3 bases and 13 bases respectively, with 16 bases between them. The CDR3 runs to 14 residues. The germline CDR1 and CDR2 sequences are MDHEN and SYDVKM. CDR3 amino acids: CASSLSQAMRPLHF. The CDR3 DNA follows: TGTGCCAGCAGTTTGTCCCAAGCGATGCGTCCCCTCCACTTT. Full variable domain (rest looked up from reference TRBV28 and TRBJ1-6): DVKVTQSSRYLVKRTGEKVFLECVQDMDHENMFWYRQDPGLGLRLIYFSYDVKMKEKGDIPEGYSVSREKKERFSLILESASTNQTSMYLCASSLSQAMRPLHFGNGTRLTVT.